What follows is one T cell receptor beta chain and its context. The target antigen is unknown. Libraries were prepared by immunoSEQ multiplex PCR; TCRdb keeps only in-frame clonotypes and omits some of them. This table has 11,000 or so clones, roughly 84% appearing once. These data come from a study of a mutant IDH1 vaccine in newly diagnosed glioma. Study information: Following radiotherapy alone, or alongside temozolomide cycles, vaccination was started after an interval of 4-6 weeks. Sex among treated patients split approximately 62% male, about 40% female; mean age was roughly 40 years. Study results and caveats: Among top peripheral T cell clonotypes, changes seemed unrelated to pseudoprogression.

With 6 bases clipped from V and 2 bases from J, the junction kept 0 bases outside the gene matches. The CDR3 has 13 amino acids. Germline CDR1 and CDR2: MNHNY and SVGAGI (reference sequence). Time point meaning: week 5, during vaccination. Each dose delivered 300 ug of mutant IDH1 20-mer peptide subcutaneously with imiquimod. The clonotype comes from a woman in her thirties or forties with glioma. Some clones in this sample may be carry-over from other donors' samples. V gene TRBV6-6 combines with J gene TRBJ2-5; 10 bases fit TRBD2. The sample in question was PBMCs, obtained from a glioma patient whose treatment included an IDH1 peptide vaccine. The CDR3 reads CASRTSGQETQYF. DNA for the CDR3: TGTGCCAGCAGGACTAGCGGGCAAGAGACCCAGTACTTC.